This entry describes one TCR beta chain. This specimen comes from a study of T-cell memory formation after mild COVID-19. From the 5' RACE reads, TCRdb called clonotypes with MiXCR, one entry per CDR3 protein. The profile shows roughly 100,000 distinct CDR3 sequences, roughly 12% of them singletons. Unmatched junction bases numbered 0, after V lost 3 bases and J lost 3 bases. CDR1 is SNHLY and CDR2 is FYNNEI in the germline V gene. The CDR3 runs 14 residues. The sequenced material came from PBMCs or a T cell subset sorted from them (not recorded which). This sequence joins TRBV2 and TRBJ2-1, with 9 bases identical to TRBD1. The receptor was isolated from an adult woman who had mild COVID-19 (a few samples of this study predate the infection). Cell type and time point are not known. CDR3 residues: CASSEDRGYNEQFF. Written as DNA, the CDR3 is TGTGCCAGCAGTGAGGACAGGGGCTACAATGAGCAGTTCTTC.